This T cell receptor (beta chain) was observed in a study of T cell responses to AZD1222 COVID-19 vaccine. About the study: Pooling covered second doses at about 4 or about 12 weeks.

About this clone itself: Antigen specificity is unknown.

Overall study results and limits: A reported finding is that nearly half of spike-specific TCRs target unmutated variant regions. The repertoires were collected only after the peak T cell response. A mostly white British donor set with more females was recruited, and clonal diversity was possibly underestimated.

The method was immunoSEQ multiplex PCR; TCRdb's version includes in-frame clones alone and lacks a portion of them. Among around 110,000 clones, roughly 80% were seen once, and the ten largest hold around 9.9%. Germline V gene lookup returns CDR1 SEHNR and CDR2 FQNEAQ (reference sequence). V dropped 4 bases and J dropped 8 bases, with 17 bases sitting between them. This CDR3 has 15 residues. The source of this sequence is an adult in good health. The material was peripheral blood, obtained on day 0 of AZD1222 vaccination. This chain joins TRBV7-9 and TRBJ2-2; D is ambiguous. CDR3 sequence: CASSSITSMQGELFF. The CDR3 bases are TGTGCCAGCAGCTCAATCACAAGTATGCAAGGGGAGCTGTTTTTT.